The 29 T cell receptor beta chains below come from one sample, sequenced in a study of shared clonotypes between healthy human individuals. Generated by immunoSEQ multiplex PCR, the TCRdb table keeps only in-frame clones and is missing some. Here the sample spans over 2 million clones, over 85% being singletons. The sequenced sample was naive CD4+ T cells sorted from blood. This sample's subset: CD45RA+ positively selected. All receptors derive from a man aged 18 to 29 in good health.

The chain combines TRBV7-8 with TRBJ2-5, with TRBD1 matching over 9 bases. Per germline, CDR1 SGHVS and CDR2 FQNEAQ. The CDR3 is 16 residues long. V dropped 5 bases and J dropped 4; count of bases not matched to a gene: 11. CDR3 in amino acids: CASSAPRDRERETQYF. The CDR3 DNA reads TGTGCCAGCAGCGCACCCCGGGACAGGGAGAGAGAGACCCAGTACTTC.

DNA for the CDR3: TGTGCCAGCAGCTTTAGCGGGAGCAACAATGAGCAGTTCTTC. It is translated as CASSFSGSNNEQFF. The chain links TRBV5-6 to TRBJ2-1, with TRBD2 matching over 9 bases. V lost 2 bases to trimming and J lost 5 bases; unmatched junction nucleotides: 2. Germline V gene data show CDR1 as SGHDT and CDR2 as YYEEEE. There are 14 residues in the CDR3.

This clone has just one count. The J gene is TRBJ1-2, the V gene TRBV18, with no clear D. Germline lookup yields CDR1 KGHSH and CDR2 LQKENI. V shed 2 bases and J shed 5 bases, with 12 bases lying between them. The CDR3 has 14 amino acids. The CDR3 loop is CASSPVNSAYGYTF. CDR3 in DNA: TGTGCCAGCTCACCAGTGAATTCTGCTTATGGCTACACCTTC.

This sequence joins TRBV6-6 and TRBJ2-3; tentatively, D is TRBD2 (6 bases). This CDR3 comprises 15 residues. Trimming cost V 8 bases and J 0 bases, with 15 bases left between them. Germline assignment: CDR1 MNHNY and CDR2 SVGAGI (reference sequence). DNA for the CDR3: TGTGCCAGCCGGCGGGACGGAGCTAGCACAGATACGCAGTATTTT. It specifies CASRRDGASTDTQYF.

The CDR3 reads CASRIGQGGYEQYF. Written as DNA, the CDR3 is TGTGCCAGCAGGATCGGACAGGGTGGATATGAGCAGTACTTC. The gene calls are TRBV6-5 and TRBJ2-7; 8 bases match TRBD1. The CDR3 contains 14 residues. V trimming: 6 bases; J trimming: 7 bases; junction bases outside the gene matches: 11. Germline V lookup: CDR1 MNHEY, CDR2 SVGAGI.

Concerning this clone: At the DNA level, this CDR3 is encoded by other sequences in the same sample as well. CDR3 sequence (DNA): TGCGCCAGCAGCTTAGACAGGGTCACCGGGGAGCTGTTTTTT. It translates to CASSLDRVTGELFF. The gene calls are TRBV5-1 and TRBJ2-2; 7 positions match TRBD1. The CDR3 contains 14 residues. Germline V lookup: CDR1 SGHRS, CDR2 YFSETQ. The V segment lost 2 bases and the J segment 4 bases; nucleotides outside the gene matches: 2.

J is TRBJ2-7 and V is TRBV29-1; D is perhaps TRBD2 (6 bases). V was clipped by 6 bases and J by 0 bases, with 12 bases between them. CDR3 length: 13 amino acids. Germline V CDR1 and CDR2: SQVTM, ANQGSEA. The CDR3: CSVSGDSSYEQYF. Written as DNA, the CDR3 is TGCAGCGTCTCGGGAGACAGCTCCTACGAGCAGTACTTC.

The gene calls are TRBV2 and TRBJ2-7; D possibly matches TRBD1 or TRBD2 (6 bases each). The germline gives CDR1 SNHLY, CDR2 FYNNEI. This CDR3 spans 13 amino acids. V shed 6 bases and J shed 3 bases, with 12 bases lying between them. DNA of the CDR3: TGTGCCAGCAGGGCGGGACAAATCTACGAGCAGTACTTC. It is translated as CASRAGQIYEQYF.

As concerns this clone: One end of the junction is discordant with germline, which a read error may explain. The V and J genes are TRBV7-7 and TRBJ2-3, with no clear D. The germline V gene has CDR1 SSHAT and CDR2 FNYEAQ (reference sequence). CDR3 length: 13 residues. CDR3 nucleotide sequence: TGTGCTAGCAGCTTAGCTCTTGCAGATACGCAGTATTTT. Protein: CASSLALADTQYF.

Only one count was recorded for this clone. This sequence joins TRBV5-4 and TRBJ2-2, with 7 nucleotides matching TRBD1. There are 15 residues in the CDR3. The V gene's germline CDR1 is SGHNT and CDR2 YYREEE (reference sequence). Losses at the gene ends were 4 bases for V and 2 bases for J; bases not matched to a gene: 5. CDR3 amino acids: CASSLTGINTGELFF. The CDR3 DNA follows: TGTGCCAGCAGCCTGACAGGGATTAACACCGGGGAGCTGTTTTTT.

The chain uses TRBV11-2 and TRBJ2-5; 11 positions match TRBD1. J was trimmed by 10 bases and V by 4 bases; bases with no gene match: 8. The CDR3 runs 14 residues. Germline assignment: CDR1 SGHAT and CDR2 FQNNGV. The CDR3 protein is CASSSVGTGGIQYF. Written as DNA, the CDR3 is TGTGCCAGCAGCTCCGTCGGGACAGGGGGTATCCAGTACTTC.

The chain joins TRBV5-4 to TRBJ1-2, with TRBD1 identical over 8 bases. V shed 4 bases, J shed 7 bases, and the junction held 12 bases outside the gene matches. This CDR3 is built from 15 residues. Germline V gene data show CDR1 as SGHNT and CDR2 as YYREEE (reference sequence). The chain's CDR3 is CASSAFDRGPVGYTF. The CDR3 DNA is TGTGCCAGCAGCGCCTTTGACAGGGGCCCCGTTGGCTACACCTTC. Filled out from reference TRBV5-4 and TRBJ1-2, the complete variable domain reads ETGVTQSPTHLIKTRGQQVTLRCSSQSGHNTVSWYQQALGQGPQFIFQYYREEENGRGNFPPRFSGLQFPNYSSELNVNALELDDSALYLCASSAFDRGPVGYTFGSGTRLTVV.

This chain uses TRBV10-1 with TRBJ2-3, with D maybe TRBD2 (5 bases). CDR3 size: 15 residues. Germline V gene lookup returns CDR1 WNHNN and CDR2 SYGVQD (reference sequence). Trimming left V 2 bases short and J 0 bases short, with 9 bases between. CDR3 sequence reads: CASSEGLRSTDTQYF. The CDR3 DNA sequence: TGCGCCAGCAGTGAGGGACTTAGGAGCACAGATACGCAGTATTTT.

Comments on this clone: Other DNA sequences of this sample code for an identical CDR3. V gene TRBV7-2 combines with J gene TRBJ2-5, with TRBD2 matching 12 bases. The CDR3 is made up of 14 amino acids. Germline V gene data show CDR1 as SGHTA and CDR2 as FQGNSA. J gave up 4 bases and V 6 bases, and 3 bases lay outside the gene matches. CDR3 in amino acids: CASSLGLAGETQYF. Written as DNA, the CDR3 is TGTGCCAGCAGTTTGGGACTAGCGGGAGAGACCCAGTACTTC. Full variable domain (remainder filled in from reference TRBV7-2 and TRBJ2-5): GAGVSQSPSNKVTEKGKDVELRCDPISGHTALYWYRQSLGQGLEFLIYFQGNSAPDKSGLPSDRFSAERTGGSVSTLTIQRTQQEDSAVYLCASSLGLAGETQYFGPGTRLLVL.

Only one count was recorded for this clone. The V and J genes are TRBV29-1 and TRBJ2-5, with D possibly TRBD2 on 5 matching bases. Deletions cut 4 bases from V and 5 bases from J, with 20 bases between. This CDR3 comprises 15 residues. Per germline, CDR1 SQVTM and CDR2 ANQGSEA. The CDR3 region has the DNA TGCAGCGTTGCCCGGGGAGACTACCCCGTCGAGACCCAGTACTTC. Translation gives CSVARGDYPVETQYF.

V gene TRBV2 combines with J gene TRBJ1-1; D gene ambiguous. Looked up from germline, CDR1 is SNHLY and CDR2 is FYNNEI. V lost 4 bases and J lost 4, with 16 bases in between. The CDR3 totals 15 residues. CDR3 nucleotides: TGTGCCAGCAGTGGCGATAGGAGCTCGGGCACTGAAGCTTTCTTT. Translation: CASSGDRSSGTEAFF.

The chain is built from TRBV5-1 and TRBJ2-2, with 10 bases aligning to TRBD2. This CDR3 contains 16 residues. J was trimmed by 1 base and V by 4 bases; bases with no gene match: 4. The germline CDR1 and CDR2 sequences are SGHRS and YFSETQ. CDR3 sequence (DNA): TGCGCCAGCAGCGTAAGACTAGCGGGGAACACCGGGGAGCTGTTTTTT. It specifies CASSVRLAGNTGELFF.

The chain joins TRBV5-4 to TRBJ2-3; D unclear. This CDR3 spans 13 amino acids. CDR1 is SGHNT and CDR2 is YYREEE in the germline V gene (reference sequence). Deletions cut 4 bases from V and 0 bases from J, with 6 bases between. The CDR3 spells CASSRLSTDTQYF. The DNA of the CDR3 is TGTGCCAGCAGCCGACTGAGCACAGATACGCAGTATTTT.

This clone was recorded once. The gene calls are TRBV28 and TRBJ2-5, with D perhaps matching TRBD2 (5 bases). Looked up from germline, CDR1 is MDHEN and CDR2 is SYDVKM. This CDR3 has 15 amino acids. With 5 bases removed from V and 0 bases from J, the gap between germline ends came to 13 bases. The CDR3 DNA reads as TGTGCCAGCAGTAATAAGCGGTGGTACCAAGAGACCCAGTACTTC. As protein: CASSNKRWYQETQYF.

V usage is TRBV29-1 and J usage is TRBJ2-1; 10 positions match TRBD1. This CDR3 comprises 11 residues. Germline V gene data show CDR1 as SQVTM and CDR2 as ANQGSEA. The junction had 8 bases not matched to a gene; V was cut back by 6 bases and J by 15 bases. The CDR3 DNA follows: TGCAGCGTCCTCCGGACAGGGGGGTGGTTCTTC. Translation: CSVLRTGGWFF.

To note about this clone: The same CDR3 also results from other DNA sequences found in this sample. V is TRBV5-1 and J is TRBJ2-5; 7 nucleotides align to TRBD1. V was pared by 4 bases and J by 5 bases, with 5 bases of the junction left unmatched. The CDR3 consists of 13 residues. The germline V gene has CDR1 SGHRS and CDR2 YFSETQ. The CDR3 region is CASSRQGSETQYF. The DNA for the CDR3 is TGCGCCAGCAGCAGACAGGGAAGCGAGACCCAGTACTTC.

This chain links TRBV9 with TRBJ2-1, with TRBD2 as a possible D gene (7 bases). CDR1 and CDR2 (germline): SGDLS, YYNGEE. V was shortened by 4 bases and J by 3 bases, with 20 bases between the two germline ends. CDR3 length: 17 residues. CDR3 protein: CASSQMGGLADYNEQFF. The CDR3 nucleotides are TGTGCCAGCAGCCAGATGGGGGGGCTAGCGGACTACAATGAGCAGTTCTTC.

V and J are TRBV7-2 and TRBJ1-1, with D possibly TRBD1 on 5 matching bases. V dropped 7 bases and J dropped 0 bases, with 15 bases sitting between them. Looked up from germline, CDR1 is SGHTA and CDR2 is FQGNSA. This CDR3 contains 15 residues. As DNA, the CDR3 is TGTGCCAGCACAACCAAGAAGGGACTGAACACTGAAGCTTTCTTT. Its translation: CASTTKKGLNTEAFF.

V and J are TRBV2 and TRBJ1-4; 7 positions agree with TRBD1. Germline CDR1 reads SNHLY; CDR2 reads FYNNEI. V was pared by 6 bases and J by 8 bases, with 6 bases of the junction left unmatched. The CDR3 sequence is 13 residues long. The CDR3 bases are TGTGCCAGCAGGTCACAGGGGTTCGAAAAACTGTTTTTT. Residues: CASRSQGFEKLFF. Combining the CDR3 with reference TRBV2 and TRBJ1-4 gives the whole variable domain EPEVTQTPSHQVTQMGQEVILRCVPISNHLYFYWYRQILGQKVEFLVSFYNNEISEKSEIFDDQFSVERPDGSNFTLKIRSTKLEDSAMYFCASRSQGFEKLFFGSGTQLSVL.

The chain combines TRBV6-1 with TRBJ2-7, with D perhaps TRBD1 (5 bases). V dropped 4 bases and J dropped 3 bases, with 10 bases sitting between them. This CDR3 has 13 amino acids. CDR1 and CDR2 from the germline V gene are MNHNS and SASEGT. This chain's CDR3 is CASSGDSYYEQYF. The CDR3 region has the DNA TGTGCCAGCAGTGGCGACAGCTACTACGAGCAGTACTTC.

On this clone: At the DNA level, this CDR3 is encoded by other sequences in the same sample as well. The rearrangement uses TRBV6-5 and TRBJ1-5, with 7 positions matching TRBD1. Germline V gives CDR1 MNHEY, CDR2 SVGAGI. The CDR3 spans 14 residues. The V and J ends lost 5 bases and 2 bases, in that order; junction bases with no gene match: 3. The CDR3 is CASSRTGGNQPQHF. The CDR3 region has the DNA TGTGCCAGCAGTCGAACAGGGGGCAATCAGCCCCAGCATTTT.

In regard to this clone: This sample includes further DNA sequences coding for the same CDR3. The J gene is TRBJ2-5, the V gene TRBV5-4, with TRBD1 matching 8 bases. The CDR3 extends over 14 amino acids. V trimming: 2 bases; J trimming: 2 bases; junction bases outside the gene matches: 2. In germline, CDR1 is SGHNT, CDR2 YYREEE (reference sequence). The CDR3 loop is CASSLQGVQETQYF. In DNA form, the CDR3 reads TGTGCCAGCAGCTTACAGGGGGTGCAAGAGACCCAGTACTTC.

This chain links TRBV6-4 with TRBJ2-7, with 11 bases matching TRBD2. CDR3 size: 16 residues. Trimming removed 8 bases from V and 0 bases from J; junction bases left unmatched: 9. Germline CDR1 and CDR2: MRHNA and SNTAGT. The CDR3 sequence is CASLSTSGNRSYEQYF. The CDR3 DNA reads TGTGCCAGCCTATCGACTAGCGGGAATCGCTCCTACGAGCAGTACTTC.

This clone was seen once. V and J are TRBV4-3 and TRBJ1-2, with 7 bases lining up with TRBD1. After removal of 1 base from V and 5 bases from J, the junction contained 7 bases not matched to a gene. Germline V gene lookup returns CDR1 LGHNA and CDR2 YSLEER. CDR3 length: 15 amino acids. In nucleotides, the CDR3 is TGCGCCAGCAGCCAAGGCCAAGGGACAGTTTATGGCTACACCTTC. Translating it yields CASSQGQGTVYGYTF.